One and the same sample provided the 23 T cell receptor beta chains below, sequenced in a study of beta chain features in type 1 diabetes. Isolated RNA was reverse transcribed in full, so expressed TCRB transcripts were sequenced. Measured with immunoSEQ multiplex PCR; TCRdb has only the in-frame clones, and not every one. The data show 450,000 or so clones, more than 9.5% seen once. Input material: naive CD4+ T cells from blood. Receptors were obtained from a woman younger than 35 in good health.

The gene calls are TRBV7-9 and TRBJ1-6; no reliable D call. Trimming stripped 7 bases from V and 3 bases from J, with 16 bases between. The CDR3 is 16 amino acids. Germline V gene lookup returns CDR1 SEHNR and CDR2 FQNEAQ (reference sequence). The CDR3 DNA is TGTGCCAGCACAGCTTATTCCTCCAGCTATAATTCACCCCTCCACTTT. Its protein product is CASTAYSSSYNSPLHF. Full variable domain (remainder filled in from reference TRBV7-9 and TRBJ1-6): DTGVSQNPRHKITKRGQNVTFRCDPISEHNRLYWYRQTLGQGPEFLTYFQNEAQLEKSRLLSDRFSAERPKGSFSTLEIQRTEQGDSAMYLCASTAYSSSYNSPLHFGNGTRLTVT.

V usage is TRBV2 and J usage is TRBJ2-1, with 12 bases aligning to TRBD2. V trimming: 6 bases; J trimming: 9 bases; junction bases outside the gene matches: 9. Germline CDR1 SNHLY, CDR2 FYNNEI. This CDR3 region has 15 residues. The CDR3 protein is CASRKRTSGMGEQFF. As DNA, the CDR3 is TGTGCCAGCAGGAAGAGGACTAGCGGGATGGGTGAGCAGTTCTTC.

This clone was counted between two and nine times. The V and J genes are TRBV2 and TRBJ1-1; no definite D call. The CDR3 has 12 amino acids. CDR1 is SNHLY and CDR2 is FYNNEI in the germline V gene. V was clipped by 4 bases and J by 1 base, with 4 bases between them. The CDR3 spells CASSVPNTEAFF. CDR3 nucleotides: TGTGCCAGCAGTGTCCCGAACACTGAAGCTTTCTTT.

J is TRBJ2-1 and V is TRBV9; D may match TRBD1 or TRBD2 (6 bases each). The length of the CDR3 is 14 residues. CDR1 and CDR2 from the germline V gene are SGDLS and YYNGEE. V was cut by 0 bases and J by 9 bases, with 13 bases left in between. CDR3 loop: CASSVGGAQGEQFF. Written as DNA, the CDR3 is TGTGCCAGCAGCGTAGGGGGGGCGCAGGGTGAGCAGTTCTTC.

This clone has more than one count but fewer than ten. The J gene is TRBJ2-7, the V gene TRBV2; TRBD2 is a possible D gene (5 bases). Deletions cut 5 bases from V and 0 bases from J, with 11 bases between. CDR1 and CDR2 (germline): SNHLY, FYNNEI. The CDR3 consists of 14 residues. For the CDR3, the DNA is TGTGCCAGCAGTACGTATGGGAGCTCCTACGAGCAGTACTTC. Protein product: CASSTYGSSYEQYF.

V is TRBV29-1 and J is TRBJ2-5, with D maybe TRBD1 (6 bases). Germline V gene data show CDR1 as SQVTM and CDR2 as ANQGSEA. The CDR3 spans 14 residues. V lost 4 bases, J lost 0 bases, and 12 bases lay in between. CDR3 nucleotide sequence: TGCAGCGTTGGCCGGACAGCTTACCAAGAGACCCAGTACTTC. It translates to CSVGRTAYQETQYF.

This chain joins TRBV6-5 and TRBJ1-1; a possible D gene is TRBD1 (5 bases). The germline CDR1 and CDR2 sequences are MNHEY and SVGAGI. V was cut by 6 bases and J by 1 base, with 9 bases left in between. The CDR3 is 13 amino acids. CDR3 sequence reads: CASRQVSNTEAFF. CDR3 bases: TGTGCCAGCAGACAGGTCTCGAACACTGAAGCTTTCTTT.

The rearrangement links TRBV7-9 to TRBJ2-1; 7 bases map to TRBD2. Germline CDR1 SEHNR, CDR2 FQNEAQ (reference sequence). The CDR3 extends over 15 amino acids. V trimming: 0 bases; J trimming: 5 bases; junction bases outside the gene matches: 4. For the CDR3, the DNA is TGTGCCAGCAGCTTAGCACCAGGGAGGGACAATGAGCAGTTCTTC. Its translation is CASSLAPGRDNEQFF.

This clone was found a few times. The genes are TRBV2 and TRBJ2-5; TRBD2 agrees at 9 bases. The junction had 8 bases not matched to a gene; V was cut back by 1 base and J by 5 bases. This CDR3 has 16 amino acids. The germline V gene encodes CDR1 SNHLY and CDR2 FYNNEI. The CDR3 reads CASSEVGSGSSETQYF. The CDR3, as DNA: TGTGCCAGCAGTGAAGTCGGTAGCGGGAGCTCCGAGACCCAGTACTTC.

The chain combines TRBV5-1 with TRBJ2-3, with TRBD2 matching over 10 bases. This CDR3 is 17 amino acids long. V lost 0 bases, J lost 1 base, and 5 bases stayed unmatched. Per germline, CDR1 SGHRS and CDR2 YFSETQ. The DNA for the CDR3 is TGCGCCAGCAGCTTGGGGCCTACTAGCGGGGGCACAGATACGCAGTATTTT. Amino acid sequence: CASSLGPTSGGTDTQYF.

V and J are TRBV5-1 and TRBJ2-1, with D maybe TRBD2 (6 bases). Per germline, CDR1 SGHRS and CDR2 YFSETQ. The CDR3 is 15 residues long. V gave up 2 bases and J gave up 3 bases, with 12 bases separating them. The CDR3 sequence is CASSFRQGGYNEQFF. CDR3 DNA sequence: TGCGCCAGCAGCTTTCGCCAGGGAGGCTACAATGAGCAGTTCTTC.

This clone appeared a few times. The chain couples TRBV9 to TRBJ2-5; D not resolved. V was cut by 0 bases and J by 2 bases, with 5 bases left in between. CDR1 and CDR2 (germline): SGDLS, YYNGEE. The CDR3 length is 13 residues. CDR3 nucleotides: TGTGCCAGCAGCGTAGCTATTCAAGAGACCCAGTACTTC. This gives the protein CASSVAIQETQYF.

This clone has just one count. V is TRBV7-6 and J is TRBJ2-1, with TRBD1 as a possible D gene (5 bases). Trimming pared 0 bases from V and 11 bases from J, leaving 11 bases between. From germline, CDR1 is SGHVS and CDR2 FNYEAQ. The CDR3 contains 13 residues. The CDR3 sequence: CASSLAQGRKQFF. The CDR3 nucleotides are TGTGCCAGCAGCTTAGCGCAGGGTCGGAAGCAGTTCTTC.

This clone came up a few times. The V and J genes are TRBV7-3 and TRBJ2-3; 8 nucleotides line up with TRBD2. The germline V gene has CDR1 SGHTA and CDR2 FQGTGA. The CDR3 runs to 15 residues. V was clipped by 5 bases and J by 3 bases; unmatched bases: 7. The CDR3 DNA is TGTGCCAGCAGCACCCGGACTAGCAAGACAGATACGCAGTATTTT. Its protein product is CASSTRTSKTDTQYF.

This clone was seen a handful of times. The chain uses TRBV4-2 and TRBJ1-3, with D uncertain. Trimming stripped 0 bases from V and 0 bases from J, with 12 bases between. CDR3 length: 17 amino acids. Germline V gene data show CDR1 as LGHNA and CDR2 as YNFKEQ. The CDR3, as DNA: TGTGCCAGCAGCCAAGACCGGACGGCCATCTCTGGAAACACCATATATTTT. As protein: CASSQDRTAISGNTIYF.

The table lists this clone with a few counts. As DNA, the CDR3 is TGTGCCTTGACTCGAGGGCGGGGATTTCCCTTCGACGCCAAAAACATTCAGTACTTC. Amino acids: CALTRGRGFPFDAKNIQYF. The chain links TRBV30 to TRBJ2-4, with D possibly matching TRBD2 (6 bases). Germline V gene data show CDR1 as GTSNPN and CDR2 as SVGIG (reference sequence). V was pared by 7 bases and J by 1 base, with 29 bases between. The CDR3 contains 19 residues.

This clone was picked up a small number of times. The chain links TRBV4-3 to TRBJ2-1; possibly TRBD1 for D (6 bases). V gave up 4 bases and J gave up 6 bases, with 19 bases separating them. From germline, CDR1 is LGHNA and CDR2 YSLEER. This CDR3 has 16 residues. The chain's CDR3 is CASSPGRQGYGNEQFF. CDR3 nucleotides: TGCGCCAGCAGCCCCGGTAGGCAGGGGTATGGCAATGAGCAGTTCTTC.

The table lists this clone with a few counts. This chain links TRBV11-3 with TRBJ2-7; D ambiguous. The V gene lost 1 base and the J gene lost 6 bases, with 10 bases spanning the gap. Germline loops: CDR1 SGHNT, CDR2 YENEEA. The CDR3 is 13 residues long. The CDR3 DNA follows: TGTGCCAGCAGCTTAGGCCCGGGTGGCGAGCAGTACGTC. It codes for CASSLGPGGEQYV.

The chain couples TRBV2 to TRBJ2-5, with no clear D. The CDR3 extends over 13 amino acids. Trimming pared 3 bases from V and 7 bases from J, leaving 12 bases between. The germline V gene encodes CDR1 SNHLY and CDR2 FYNNEI. The CDR3: CASSDLAPGTQYF. The CDR3 DNA is TGTGCCAGCAGTGATTTAGCCCCGGGGACCCAGTACTTC.

As concerns this clone: This CDR3 is also generated by other DNA sequences in the sample. This sequence joins TRBV11-2 and TRBJ2-7; D unclear. The CDR3 is 12 residues long. V shed 1 base and J shed 2 bases, with 3 bases lying between them. Germline V gene lookup returns CDR1 SGHAT and CDR2 FQNNGV. The DNA for the CDR3 is TGTGCCAGCAGCTTAGGGACCTACGAGCAGTACTTC. This gives the protein CASSLGTYEQYF.

This clone was seen a few times. The rearrangement links TRBV4-2 to TRBJ2-3; a weak D match, TRBD2 (6 bases). Between the trimmed V and J ends, which lost 5 bases and 0 bases, there was a span of 18 bases. CDR3 length: 17 amino acids. The germline CDR1 and CDR2 sequences are LGHNA and YNFKEQ. CDR3 protein: CASSTGDSASSTDTQYF. The CDR3 nucleotides are TGTGCCAGCAGCACTGGGGACTCAGCCTCTAGCACAGATACGCAGTATTTT.

The V gene is TRBV18, the J gene TRBJ1-5; the D gene is possibly TRBD1 (5 bases). The CDR3 contains 15 residues. The V gene's germline CDR1 is KGHSH and CDR2 LQKENI. Trimming took 5 bases from V and 2 from J, leaving 13 bases between them. The CDR3 loop is CASSGGVVGNQPQHF. In DNA, the CDR3 is TGTGCCAGCTCAGGGGGAGTGGTGGGCAATCAGCCCCAGCATTTT.

The V call is TRBV7-9, the J call TRBJ2-7; TRBD2 aligns across 10 bases. Germline V gives CDR1 SEHNR, CDR2 FQNEAQ (reference sequence). V trimming: 0 bases; J trimming: 3 bases; junction bases outside the gene matches: 2. CDR3 length equals 15 residues. CDR3 bases: TGTGCCAGCAGCTTAGCGGCTAGCGGGAGCTACGAGCAGTACTTC. It encodes CASSLAASGSYEQYF. Full variable domain (rest looked up from reference TRBV7-9 and TRBJ2-7): DTGVSQNPRHKITKRGQNVTFRCDPISEHNRLYWYRQTLGQGPEFLTYFQNEAQLEKSRLLSDRFSAERPKGSFSTLEIQRTEQGDSAMYLCASSLAASGSYEQYFGPGTRLTVT.